This T cell receptor (beta chain) was obtained from a study of blood T cell repertoires in COVID-19. Turning to the study itself: Acute-phase and convalescent COVID-19 samples originated in the United States, Italy and Spain. PBMCs, B-cell-depleted T cells, or T cells provided the cDNA or gDNA that made up the material.

Authors' processing steps: By means of reference gene primer amplification, nucleated cell counts were estimated. TCRdb keeps only in-frame clones here, not all; method: immunoSEQ multiplex PCR. D and trimming were read from the DNA, whereas the V and J calls and clone size are those reported in that table. The sample lists 50,000 to 60,000 clones, around nine tenths occurring once. This clone turned up a few times. Germline V gene lookup returns CDR1 SGHRS and CDR2 YFSETQ. The CDR3 is made up of 14 amino acids. Trimming shortened V by 0 bases and J by 1 base, and 4 bases separated the two germline ends.

This clonotype originated in a man aged 55 to 69 with active COVID-19. The sequenced sample consisted of peripheral blood. The chain recombines TRBV5-1 with TRBJ2-2, with unresolved D. The CDR3 loop is CASSLGGNTGELFF. The CDR3 DNA sequence: TGCGCCAGCAGCTTGGGAGGGAACACCGGGGAGCTGTTTTTT. The full variable domain, in which reference TRBV5-1 and TRBJ2-2 provide the parts outside the CDR3, is KAGVTQTPRYLIKTRGQQVTLSCSPISGHRSVSWYQQTPGQGLQFLFEYFSETQRNKGNFPGRFSGRQFSNSRSEMNVSTLELGDSALYLCASSLGGNTGELFFGEGSRLTVL.